The subject of this entry is one TCR beta chain. Its antigen is undetermined. This specimen belongs to a study of T cells in localized non-small cell lung cancer. Sequenced by immunoSEQ multiplex PCR; TCRdb stores in-frame clones only, minus some. The data contain roughly 50,000 clones, around 83% of them singletons. Study observations and caveats: As only one tumor region underwent sequencing, heterogeneity remains possible.

Trimming removed 4 bases from V and 2 bases from J, with 12 bases in between. Germline V gene lookup returns CDR1 SQVTM and CDR2 ANQGSEA. The CDR3 spans 14 residues. V usage is TRBV29-1 and J usage is TRBJ2-1; D may be TRBD1 (5 bases). This TCR was sampled from a female donor over 55 with stage II squamous cell lung carcinoma. The sample here was peripheral blood, taken before any cancer treatment. Here the CDR3 reads CSVGGQNPYNEQFF. DNA of the CDR3: TGCAGCGTTGGGGGCCAGAACCCCTACAATGAGCAGTTCTTC.